Presented here are 29 T cell receptor beta chains from one specimen sequenced in a study of blood T cell repertoires in COVID-19. Profiling relied on immunoSEQ multiplex PCR, and the TCRdb table lists in-frame clones only, not all of them. The sample shows some 260,000 clones, about 86% of them seen only once. The specimen was peripheral blood. The receptors stem from a man older than 75 with acute or convalescent COVID-19.

The count of this clone is one. This chain uses TRBV27 with TRBJ2-3; weak D call: TRBD2 (7 bases). Germline CDR1 MNHEY, CDR2 SMNVEV (reference sequence). CDR3 length: 17 amino acids. The V end was cut by 1 base, the J end by 0 bases, with 14 bases between. CDR3 sequence (DNA): TGTGCCAGCAGTTTATATCCGGGGGGCCGAAGCACAGATACGCAGTATTTT. It translates to CASSLYPGGRSTDTQYF.

The chain links TRBV10-2 to TRBJ2-3; D might be TRBD1 (6 bases). Trimming stripped 6 bases from V and 3 bases from J, with 13 bases between. CDR3 size: 14 residues. The germline V gene encodes CDR1 WSHSY and CDR2 SAAADI. The CDR3 DNA reads TGCGCCAGCAGGGAGAGGACAGAAACAGATACGCAGTATTTT. Translation gives CASRERTETDTQYF.

The V gene is TRBV28, the J gene TRBJ2-3; tentatively, D is TRBD2 (7 bases). The CDR3 length is 13 residues. The germline V gene encodes CDR1 MDHEN and CDR2 SYDVKM. V was clipped by 5 bases and J by 7 bases, with 13 bases between them. In DNA, the CDR3 is TGTGCCAGCAGTCTCGGGGGGACATATACGCAGTATTTT. This gives the protein CASSLGGTYTQYF.

CDR3 in amino acids: CASSLDQSGGRRNEQFF. The CDR3, as DNA: TGTGCCAGCAGCTTAGATCAGAGCGGGGGGCGTCGGAATGAGCAGTTCTTC. J is TRBJ2-1 and V is TRBV11-2, with TRBD2 matching over 9 bases. From germline, CDR1 is SGHAT and CDR2 FQNNGV. CDR3 length: 17 residues. Trimming cost V 0 bases and J 7 bases; bases outside gene matches: 10.

V is TRBV13 and J is TRBJ2-3; 13 nucleotides agree with TRBD2. The CDR3 contains 16 residues. The germline gives CDR1 PRHDT, CDR2 FYEKMQ (reference sequence). The trim removed 5 bases at V and 6 bases at J, leaving 8 bases unmatched. The chain's CDR3 is CASSLTLAGGRDTQYF. For the CDR3, the DNA is TGTGCCAGCAGCCTCACACTAGCGGGGGGGAGGGATACGCAGTATTTT.

The chain is built from TRBV6-5 and TRBJ1-3; 8 bases agree with TRBD1. V lost 7 bases, J lost 5 bases, and 4 bases stayed unmatched. The germline CDR1 and CDR2 sequences are MNHEY and SVGAGI. The CDR3 runs to 13 residues. The CDR3 DNA reads as TGTGCCAGCAACGGACAGGGTAGAAACACCATATATTTT. Translation: CASNGQGRNTIYF.

This chain connects TRBV25-1 to TRBJ1-2; TRBD1 is a possible D gene (6 bases). The CDR3 is 12 residues long. Deletions cut 8 bases from V and 8 bases from J, with 15 bases between. Germline V gives CDR1 MGHDK, CDR2 SYGVNS. The CDR3 reads CASHSQGSGYTF. The CDR3 nucleotides read TGTGCCAGCCATAGCCAGGGGAGCGGCTACACCTTC.

This sequence joins TRBV15 and TRBJ2-7, with D perhaps TRBD1 (5 bases). The CDR3 has 14 residues. The V and J ends lost 3 bases and 6 bases respectively, with 15 bases between them. Germline CDR1 is LNHNV and CDR2 is YYDKDF (reference sequence). The CDR3 sequence: CATSRGRQAGEQYF. DNA for the CDR3: TGTGCCACCAGCAGGGGGCGGCAGGCAGGCGAGCAGTACTTC.

This clone was picked up one time. This sequence joins TRBV5-1 and TRBJ1-6; 7 bases are shared with TRBD1. CDR1 and CDR2 from the germline V gene are SGHRS and YFSETQ. The length of the CDR3 is 14 residues. Unmatched junction bases numbered 4, after V lost 4 bases and J lost 6 bases. The CDR3 nucleotides read TGCGCCAGCAGCCCGGGACAGACTAATTCACCCCTCCACTTT. Amino acids: CASSPGQTNSPLHF.

V usage is TRBV28 and J usage is TRBJ1-2; 7 nucleotides line up with TRBD1. V gave up 8 bases and J gave up 2 bases; unmatched junction bases: 5. The length of the CDR3 is 13 residues. CDR1 MDHEN and CDR2 SYDVKM come from the germline V gene. CDR3 in amino acids: CASRTGLNYGYTF. In DNA, the CDR3 is TGTGCCAGCCGGACAGGTTTGAACTATGGCTACACCTTC.

The rearrangement joins TRBV28 to TRBJ1-3; possible D gene TRBD1, 5 bases. CDR1 MDHEN and CDR2 SYDVKM come from the germline V gene. The CDR3 has 14 amino acids. V lost 6 bases and J 0 bases, leaving 9 bases between the germline ends. For the CDR3, the DNA is TGTGCCAGCAGGGAAAGGGGCTCTGGAAACACCATATATTTT. This encodes CASRERGSGNTIYF.

J is TRBJ1-4 and V is TRBV5-1; a weak D match, TRBD1 (5 bases). V was cut by 6 bases and J by 4 bases, with 10 bases left in between. The germline V gene encodes CDR1 SGHRS and CDR2 YFSETQ. CDR3 length: 13 amino acids. The CDR3 DNA reads TGCGCCAGCAATCCAGGGAATAATGAAAAACTGTTTTTT. As protein: CASNPGNNEKLFF.

The gene calls are TRBV7-6 and TRBJ2-1, with D possibly matching TRBD2 (5 bases). Germline values: CDR1 SGHVS, CDR2 FNYEAQ. The CDR3 extends over 16 amino acids. V lost 1 base to trimming and J lost 5 bases, with 15 bases between them. The CDR3 DNA sequence: TGTGCCAGCAGCTTAGTCGGCTCTAGCTCGCACAATGAGCAGTTCTTC. This sequence encodes CASSLVGSSSHNEQFF. The whole variable domain, remainder taken from reference TRBV7-6 and TRBJ2-1, is GAGVSQSPRYKVTKRGQDVALRCDPISGHVSLYWYRQALGQGPEFLTYFNYEAQQDKSGLPNDRFSAERPEGSISTLTIQRTEQRDSAMYRCASSLVGSSSHNEQFFGPGTRLTVL.

This chain connects TRBV18 to TRBJ2-1, with D possibly matching TRBD2 (5 bases). The CDR3 has 12 residues. CDR1 KGHSH and CDR2 LQKENI come from the germline V gene. V dropped 2 bases and J dropped 8 bases, with 7 bases sitting between them. The CDR3 sequence: CASSPIGDEQFF. In nucleotides, the CDR3 is TGTGCCAGCTCACCAATCGGGGATGAGCAGTTCTTC.

The V gene is TRBV11-1, the J gene TRBJ2-1; 10 bases agree with TRBD1. The CDR3 contains 16 residues. Germline CDR1 reads SGHAT; CDR2 reads FQDESV (reference sequence). With V trimmed by 5 bases and J by 5 bases, 9 bases remained unmatched. The chain's CDR3 is CASSGAGTGVNNEQFF. CDR3 nucleotide sequence: TGTGCCAGCAGCGGAGCCGGGACAGGGGTGAACAATGAGCAGTTCTTC.

V usage is TRBV30 and J usage is TRBJ1-5; D possibly corresponds to TRBD1 (6 bases). Germline V lookup: CDR1 GTSNPN, CDR2 SVGIG (reference sequence). The CDR3 covers 15 residues. Trimming shortened V by 4 bases and J by 3 bases, and 16 bases separated the two germline ends. CDR3 in DNA: TGTGCCTGGACTCAGGACCTGGGGGCCAATCAGCCCCAGCATTTT. The encoded protein is CAWTQDLGANQPQHF.

The chain carries TRBV28 and TRBJ1-6; D is possibly TRBD1 (6 bases). From germline, CDR1 is MDHEN and CDR2 SYDVKM. V shed 8 bases and J shed 9 bases, with 17 bases lying between them. This CDR3 region has 14 residues. In DNA, the CDR3 is TGTGCCAGCCGAATCGGGCAGGGGAGTTCACCCCTCCACTTT. This codes for CASRIGQGSSPLHF.

This chain links TRBV5-3 with TRBJ2-2; tentative D call: TRBD1 (7 bases). TRBV5-3 is an ORF; its function is uncertain. The CDR3 runs 14 residues. V lost 3 bases, J lost 5 bases, and 11 bases lay in between. CDR3 nucleotide sequence: TGTGCCAGAAGCTCACCAGGGGGGACCGGGGAGCTGTTTTTT. It is translated as CARSSPGGTGELFF.

The J gene is TRBJ1-2, the V gene TRBV9; D is uncertain. V lost 7 bases and J 6 bases, leaving 25 bases between the germline ends. Germline CDR1 is SGDLS and CDR2 is YYNGEE. This CDR3 comprises 16 residues. This CDR3 is CASRLGGKGRADGYTF. The CDR3 DNA reads as TGTGCCAGCCGCCTTGGAGGAAAGGGCCGGGCGGATGGCTACACCTTC.

This clone came up a few times. This rearrangement joins TRBV19 to TRBJ1-5; a possible D gene is TRBD1 (6 bases). Germline CDR1 and CDR2: LNHDA and SQIVND (reference sequence). V dropped 1 base and J dropped 2 bases, with 12 bases sitting between them. The CDR3 consists of 16 residues. The CDR3 DNA follows: TGTGCCAGTAGTATAGTAGGCAGGGGAGGCAATCAGCCCCAGCATTTT. It translates to CASSIVGRGGNQPQHF.

This clone was seen just once. The chain couples TRBV28 to TRBJ1-5; D is undetermined. The CDR3 totals 12 residues. V lost 7 bases and J lost 3, with 7 bases in between. Germline CDR1 is MDHEN and CDR2 is SYDVKM. In DNA, the CDR3 is TGTGCCAGCACCGTACTCAATCAGCCCCAGCATTTT. As protein: CASTVLNQPQHF.

The chain has TRBV10-3 and TRBJ2-7, with 13 bases that match TRBD2. V was clipped by 10 bases and J by 4 bases; unmatched bases: 13. The CDR3 has 16 amino acids. Germline CDR1 and CDR2: ENHRY and SYGVKD. The CDR3 bases are TGTGCCACCACGGACAGGGGACTAGCGGGAAAGTACGAGCAGTACTTC. Its protein product is CATTDRGLAGKYEQYF.

This sequence joins TRBV24-1 and TRBJ2-3; no clear D gene. The germline gives CDR1 KGHDR, CDR2 SFDVKD. This CDR3 is built from 11 residues. The V gene lost 1 base and the J gene lost 8 bases, with 3 bases spanning the gap. CDR3 in DNA: TGTGCCACCAGTGATTTCAGTACGCAGTATTTT. Translation gives CATSDFSTQYF.

This rearrangement joins TRBV28 to TRBJ1-1; possibly TRBD1 for D (5 bases). V lost 2 bases and J lost 0, with 13 bases in between. Germline V gene lookup returns CDR1 MDHEN and CDR2 SYDVKM. This CDR3 is 16 amino acids long. The CDR3: CASSLGGVAMNTEAFF. The CDR3 region has the DNA TGTGCCAGCAGTTTAGGGGGGGTCGCCATGAACACTGAAGCTTTCTTT. Supplemented by reference TRBV28 and TRBJ1-1, the full variable domain reads DVKVTQSSRYLVKRTGEKVFLECVQDMDHENMFWYRQDPGLGLRLIYFSYDVKMKEKGDIPEGYSVSREKKERFSLILESASTNQTSMYLCASSLGGVAMNTEAFFGQGTRLTVV.

The chain carries TRBV19 and TRBJ2-7; possibly TRBD1 for D (6 bases). The CDR3 length is 13 residues. V was clipped by 7 bases and J by 3 bases, with 13 bases between them. CDR1 and CDR2 from the germline V gene are LNHDA and SQIVND (reference sequence). The CDR3 bases are TGTGCCAGTACTCTACAGGGAAGCTACGAGCAGTACTTC. Amino acids: CASTLQGSYEQYF. Full variable domain (rest looked up from reference TRBV19 and TRBJ2-7): DGGITQSPKYLFRKEGQNVTLSCEQNLNHDAMYWYRQDPGQGLRLIYYSQIVNDFQKGDIAEGYSVSREKKESFPLTVTSAQKNPTAFYLCASTLQGSYEQYFGPGTRLTVT.

The chain carries TRBV12-3 or TRBV12-4 and TRBJ1-2; no clear D. The CDR3 runs 13 residues. V lost 3 bases and J lost 7, with 12 bases in between. The CDR3 loop is CASSFDKGGGYTF. DNA for the CDR3: TGTGCCAGCAGTTTTGATAAGGGAGGTGGCTACACCTTC.

This rearrangement joins TRBV7-2 to TRBJ2-4; the D is unclear. The CDR3 has 11 residues. Between the trimmed V and J ends, which lost 4 bases and 6 bases, there was a span of 4 bases. CDR1 and CDR2 from the germline V gene are SGHTA and FQGNSA. The CDR3 spells CASSSRNIQYF. In DNA, the CDR3 is TGTGCCAGCAGCTCCCGAAACATTCAGTACTTC.

This sequence joins TRBV2 and TRBJ1-5; possible D gene TRBD1, 6 bases. CDR1 and CDR2 from the germline V gene are SNHLY and FYNNEI. V was pared by 1 base and J by 6 bases, with 10 bases between. The CDR3 has 14 amino acids. The CDR3 reads CASSEGTGLQPQHF. The CDR3 DNA reads as TGTGCCAGCAGTGAAGGAACAGGGCTTCAGCCCCAGCATTTT.

V usage is TRBV9 and J usage is TRBJ2-1; 7 nucleotides line up with TRBD2. CDR3 length: 15 residues. Germline V CDR1 and CDR2: SGDLS, YYNGEE. V lost 3 bases to trimming and J lost 0 bases; unmatched junction nucleotides: 3. CDR3 sequence: CASSALASSYNEQFF. The CDR3 region has the DNA TGTGCCAGCAGCGCACTAGCGTCCTCCTACAATGAGCAGTTCTTC.